This is a list of T cell receptor beta chains from one sample in a study of blood T cell repertoires in COVID-19. Libraries were prepared by immunoSEQ multiplex PCR; TCRdb keeps only in-frame clonotypes and omits some of them. The table shows 15,000 to 20,000 clones, with over 85% occurring only once. The sample comprised peripheral blood. The receptors originated from a human donor in a cohort sampled during active COVID-19. CDR3s include the opening cysteine and the closing phenylalanine or tryptophan. D genes are given only for firm matches. Only some rows state a clone size, as once, few, many or a class for expanded clones.

TRBD1	once	16	TRBV28	TRBJ2-1	TGTGCCAGCAGTTCCCTATCAGGGGGCTCCTACAATGAGCAGTTCTTC	CASSSLSGGSYNEQFF
.	.	15	TRBV6-6	TRBJ2-5	TGTGCCAGCAGTTACTCGCGACAGGCCACAGAGACCCAGTACTTC	CASSYSRQATETQYF
TRBD2	.	12	TRBV11-3	TRBJ2-1	TGTGCCAGCAGTGGGACTAGCGATGAGCAGTTCTTC	CASSGTSDEQFF
TRBD1	.	15	TRBV28	TRBJ2-5	TGTGCCTCGGCTTCAGGGGGCTCGTTCCAAGAGACCCAGTACTTC	CASASGGSFQETQYF
TRBD1	.	13	TRBV30	TRBJ2-3	TGTGCCTGGGGACAGGGGACCGTTGATACGCAGTATTTT	CAWGQGTVDTQYF
.	.	15	TRBV7-2	TRBJ1-5	TGTGCCAGCAGCCCTGACGTCCAGGGAAGTCAGCCCCAGCATTTT	CASSPDVQGSQPQHF
.	.	12	TRBV4-1	TRBJ1-4	TGCGCCAGCAGCCATATTAATGAAAAACTGTTTTTT	CASSHINEKLFF
TRBD2	.	15	TRBV11-2	TRBJ2-5	TGTGCCAGCAGCTCTACTAGCGGGAGTGGGGAGACCCAGTACTTC	CASSSTSGSGETQYF
TRBD1	.	13	TRBV10-3	TRBJ1-2	TGTGCCATCAACGACAGGGGGCGGGACGGCTACACCTTC	CAINDRGRDGYTF
.	.	13	TRBV27	TRBJ2-7	TGTGCCAGCAAACGCAGCGCTGCCTACGAGCAGTACTTC	CASKRSAAYEQYF
TRBD1	.	15	TRBV6-2/TRBV6-3	TRBJ1-2	TGTGCCAGCAGTTTCCCGACAGGGGGGACCTATGGCTACACCTTC	CASSFPTGGTYGYTF
.	.	16	TRBV5-1	TRBJ1-3	TGCGCCAGCAGCTTGGAAACAGGGTTCTCTGGAAACACCATATATTTT	CASSLETGFSGNTIYF